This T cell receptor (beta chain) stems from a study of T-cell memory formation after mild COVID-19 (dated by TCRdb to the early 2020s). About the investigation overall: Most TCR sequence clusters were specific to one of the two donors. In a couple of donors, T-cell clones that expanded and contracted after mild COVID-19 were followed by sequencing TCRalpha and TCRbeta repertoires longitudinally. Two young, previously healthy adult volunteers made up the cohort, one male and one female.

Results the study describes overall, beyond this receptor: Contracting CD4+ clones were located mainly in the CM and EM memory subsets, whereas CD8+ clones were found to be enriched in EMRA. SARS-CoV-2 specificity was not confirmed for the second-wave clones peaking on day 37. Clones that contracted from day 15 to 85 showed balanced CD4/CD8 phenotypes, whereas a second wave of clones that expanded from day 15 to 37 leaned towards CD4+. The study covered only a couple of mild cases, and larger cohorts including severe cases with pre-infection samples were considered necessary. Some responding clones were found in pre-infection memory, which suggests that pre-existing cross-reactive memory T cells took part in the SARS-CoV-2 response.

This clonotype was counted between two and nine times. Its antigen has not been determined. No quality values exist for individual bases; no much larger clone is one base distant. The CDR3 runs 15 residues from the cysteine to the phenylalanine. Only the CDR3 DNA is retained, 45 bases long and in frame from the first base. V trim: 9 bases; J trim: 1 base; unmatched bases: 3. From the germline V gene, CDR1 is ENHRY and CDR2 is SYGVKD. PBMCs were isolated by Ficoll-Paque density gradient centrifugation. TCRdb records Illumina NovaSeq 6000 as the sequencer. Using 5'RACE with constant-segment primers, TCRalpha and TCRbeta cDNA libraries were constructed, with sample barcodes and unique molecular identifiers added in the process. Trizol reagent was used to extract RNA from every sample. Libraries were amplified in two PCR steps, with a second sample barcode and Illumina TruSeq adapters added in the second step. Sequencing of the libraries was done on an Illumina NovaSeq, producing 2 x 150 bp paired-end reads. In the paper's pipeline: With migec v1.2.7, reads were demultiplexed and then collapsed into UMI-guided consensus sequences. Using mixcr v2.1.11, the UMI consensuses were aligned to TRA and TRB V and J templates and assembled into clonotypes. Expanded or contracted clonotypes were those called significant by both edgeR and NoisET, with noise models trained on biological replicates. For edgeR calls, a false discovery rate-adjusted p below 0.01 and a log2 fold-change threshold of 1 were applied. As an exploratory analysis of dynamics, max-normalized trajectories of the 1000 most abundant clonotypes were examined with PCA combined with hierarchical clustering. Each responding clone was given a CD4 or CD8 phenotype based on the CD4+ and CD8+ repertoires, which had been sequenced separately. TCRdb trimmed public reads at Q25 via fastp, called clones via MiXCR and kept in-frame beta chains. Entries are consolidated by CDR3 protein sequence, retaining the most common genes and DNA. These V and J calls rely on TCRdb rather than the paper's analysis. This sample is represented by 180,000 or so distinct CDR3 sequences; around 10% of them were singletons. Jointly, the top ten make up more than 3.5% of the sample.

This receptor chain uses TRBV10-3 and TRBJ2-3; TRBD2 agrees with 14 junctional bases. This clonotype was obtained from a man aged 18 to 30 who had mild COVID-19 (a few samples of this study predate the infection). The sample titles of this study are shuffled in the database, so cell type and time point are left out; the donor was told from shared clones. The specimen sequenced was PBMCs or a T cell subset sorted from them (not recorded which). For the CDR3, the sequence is CAMGTSGGRTDTQYF. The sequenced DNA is TGTGCCATGGGGACTAGCGGGGGTCGCACAGATACGCAGTATTTT.